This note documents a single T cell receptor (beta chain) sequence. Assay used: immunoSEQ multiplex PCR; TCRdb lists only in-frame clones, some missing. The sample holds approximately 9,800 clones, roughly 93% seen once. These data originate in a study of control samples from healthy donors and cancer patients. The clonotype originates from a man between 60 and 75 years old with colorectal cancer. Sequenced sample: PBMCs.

The CDR3: CAGRRAASNYGYTF. CDR3 nucleotide sequence: TGTGCCGGCCGGCGGGCAGCCTCGAACTATGGCTACACCTTC. The chain is built from TRBV2 and TRBJ1-2; D ambiguous. The CDR3 has 14 residues. The V and J ends lost 11 bases and 2 bases respectively, with 18 bases between them. Per the germline V gene, CDR1 is SNHLY and CDR2 is FYNNEI.